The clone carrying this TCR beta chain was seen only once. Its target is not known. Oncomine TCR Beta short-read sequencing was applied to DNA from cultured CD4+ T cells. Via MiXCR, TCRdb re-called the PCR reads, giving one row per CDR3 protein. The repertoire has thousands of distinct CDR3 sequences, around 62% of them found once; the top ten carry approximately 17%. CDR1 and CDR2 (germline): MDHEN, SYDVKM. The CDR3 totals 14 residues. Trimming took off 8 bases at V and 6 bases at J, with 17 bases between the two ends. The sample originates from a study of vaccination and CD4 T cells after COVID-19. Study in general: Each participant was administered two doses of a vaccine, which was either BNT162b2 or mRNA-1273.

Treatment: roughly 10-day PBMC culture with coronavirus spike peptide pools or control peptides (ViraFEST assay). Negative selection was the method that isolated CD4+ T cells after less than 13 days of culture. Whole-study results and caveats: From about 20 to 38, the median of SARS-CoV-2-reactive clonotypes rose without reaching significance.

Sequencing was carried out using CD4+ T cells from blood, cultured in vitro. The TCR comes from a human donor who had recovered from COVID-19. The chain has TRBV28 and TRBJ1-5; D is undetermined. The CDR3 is CASHDVGRGQPQHF. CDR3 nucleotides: TGTGCCAGCCACGACGTGGGAAGAGGTCAGCCCCAGCATTTT. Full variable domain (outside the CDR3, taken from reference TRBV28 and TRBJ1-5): DVKVTQSSRYLVKRTGEKVFLECVQDMDHENMFWYRQDPGLGLRLIYFSYDVKMKEKGDIPEGYSVSREKKERFSLILESASTNQTSMYLCASHDVGRGQPQHFGDGTRLSIL.